This entry lists 23 T cell receptor beta chains sequenced from one sample in a study of blood T cell repertoires in COVID-19. Assay: immunoSEQ multiplex PCR; the TCRdb copy retains only in-frame clones and omits some. The sample lists about 200,000 clones; roughly 89% were seen once. Sequencing was performed on peripheral blood. Receptor source: a man between 60 and 75 years old who had recovered from COVID-19.

The V gene is TRBV7-2, the J gene TRBJ1-2; TRBD1 matches 12 bases. Germline V gene lookup returns CDR1 SGHTA and CDR2 FQGNSA. CDR3 length equals 17 residues. Trimming cost V 0 bases and J 4 bases; bases outside gene matches: 6. CDR3 sequence: CASSLARGTGGVYGYTF. The CDR3 DNA follows: TGTGCCAGCAGCTTAGCGCGTGGGACAGGGGGCGTCTATGGCTACACCTTC.

The chain couples TRBV4-1 to TRBJ2-4; no definite D call. The germline V and J ends were trimmed by 0 bases and 0 bases, with 12 bases remaining between them. CDR3 size: 17 residues. In germline, CDR1 is MGHRA, CDR2 YSYEKL. CDR3 bases: TGCGCCAGCAGCCAAGATCTGCAGGTTATAGCCAAAAACATTCAGTACTTC. Its translation: CASSQDLQVIAKNIQYF.

The chain uses TRBV6-1 and TRBJ1-2, with a possible D match to TRBD1 (6 bases). The CDR3 runs to 14 residues. Deletions cut 1 base from V and 5 bases from J, with 11 bases between. CDR1 is MNHNS, CDR2 SASEGT, per germline. Here the CDR3 reads CASSEEQGPYGYTF. CDR3 coding DNA: TGTGCCAGCAGTGAAGAACAGGGACCTTATGGCTACACCTTC.

The V call is TRBV18, the J call TRBJ2-1; D ambiguous. Trimming took 3 bases from V and 5 from J, leaving 5 bases between them. The CDR3 length is 12 residues. From germline, CDR1 is KGHSH and CDR2 LQKENI. The CDR3 spells CASSPADNEQFF. CDR3 bases: TGTGCCAGCTCACCTGCGGACAATGAGCAGTTCTTC.

CDR3 DNA: TGTGCCAGCAGCCCCAGGGCAGGTGGGCAGTACTTC. Its protein is CASSPRAGGQYF. V is TRBV5-4 and J is TRBJ2-7; perhaps TRBD1 as D (5 bases). This CDR3 spans 12 amino acids. CDR1 and CDR2 (germline): SGHNT, YYREEE (reference sequence). Trimming shortened V by 4 bases and J by 9 bases, and 14 bases separated the two germline ends.

This chain connects TRBV14 to TRBJ1-3; TRBD1 matches at 8 bases. Germline-derived CDR1 and CDR2 are SGHDN and FVKESK. This CDR3 is 15 amino acids long. V lost 2 bases and J lost 7; bases outside the gene matches: 7. The DNA for the CDR3 is TGTGCCAGCAGCCAATTGACAGGGGACGGGAACACCATATATTTT. The encoded protein is CASSQLTGDGNTIYF. Based on the CDR3 plus reference TRBV14 and TRBJ1-3, the full variable domain is EAGVTQFPSHSVIEKGQTVTLRCDPISGHDNLYWYRRVMGKEIKFLLHFVKESKQDESGMPNNRFLAERTGGTYSTLKVQPAELEDSGVYFCASSQLTGDGNTIYFGEGSWLTVV.

This clone turned up a few times. This chain links TRBV11-2 with TRBJ1-6; D remains ambiguous. This CDR3 is 14 amino acids long. Germline V gives CDR1 SGHAT, CDR2 FQNNGV. Trimming stripped 5 bases from V and 8 bases from J, with 13 bases between. The CDR3 DNA sequence: TGTGCCAGCAGCGCATCCCCCCGGGATTCACCCCTCCACTTT. Its protein product is CASSASPRDSPLHF.

The chain combines TRBV10-3 with TRBJ2-5; 14 bases match TRBD2. The CDR3 is 16 amino acids. Germline assignment: CDR1 ENHRY and CDR2 SYGVKD. V lost 4 bases, J lost 1 base, and 2 bases stayed unmatched. CDR3 residues: CAISGGTSGGQETQYF. CDR3 DNA: TGTGCCATCAGTGGGGGGACTAGCGGGGGCCAAGAGACCCAGTACTTC.

The chain recombines TRBV6-5 with TRBJ1-5; a possible D gene is TRBD1 (6 bases). This CDR3 comprises 14 residues. With 7 bases removed from V and 3 bases from J, the gap between germline ends came to 13 bases. Germline V gene lookup returns CDR1 MNHEY and CDR2 SVGAGI. Written as DNA, the CDR3 is TGTGCCAGCACACAGGACAGCCACAATCAGCCCCAGCATTTT. Translated, it gives CASTQDSHNQPQHF.

The table lists this clone with a count of one. This chain connects TRBV10-1 to TRBJ2-1, with 12 bases lining up with TRBD2. Losses at the gene ends were 7 bases for V and 0 bases for J; bases not matched to a gene: 7. The CDR3 is made up of 17 amino acids. Germline V CDR1 and CDR2: WNHNN, SYGVQD (reference sequence). Here the CDR3 reads CASTPGLAGCSYNEQFF. Written as DNA, the CDR3 is TGCGCCAGCACCCCAGGACTAGCGGGGTGCTCCTACAATGAGCAGTTCTTC.

This chain connects TRBV5-4 to TRBJ2-1, with 8 bases that match TRBD2. The CDR3 sequence is 15 residues long. Germline loops: CDR1 SGHNT, CDR2 YYREEE (reference sequence). The V and J ends lost 4 bases and 5 bases, in that order; junction bases with no gene match: 8. CDR3 in amino acids: CASSRGLRGDNEQFF. The CDR3 DNA follows: TGTGCCAGCAGCCGGGGCTTGCGGGGGGACAATGAGCAGTTCTTC.

The genes are TRBV6-2 or TRBV6-3 and TRBJ2-2, with 8 bases that match TRBD1. CDR1 is MNHEY and CDR2 is SVGEGT in the germline V gene. J gave up 4 bases and V 2 bases, and 6 bases lay outside the gene matches. This CDR3 has 16 amino acids. The CDR3 loop reads CASSYPRGRGTGELFF. The CDR3 bases are TGTGCCAGCAGTTACCCCAGGGGGCGTGGCACCGGGGAGCTGTTTTTT.

The rearrangement links TRBV4-3 to TRBJ2-5, with 9 bases fitting TRBD1. The V gene end was trimmed by 1 base and the J gene end by 5 bases; junction bases not matched to a gene: 5. The CDR3 is 15 residues long. The germline V gene encodes CDR1 LGHNA and CDR2 YSLEER. CDR3 protein: CASSQGTGDTETQYF. The DNA of the CDR3 is TGCGCCAGCAGCCAAGGGACAGGGGATACGGAGACCCAGTACTTC.

V and J are TRBV7-9 and TRBJ2-7; TRBD2 aligns across 9 bases. CDR3 length equals 14 residues. CDR1 and CDR2 from the germline V gene are SEHNR and FQNEAQ (reference sequence). V was pared by 5 bases and J by 6 bases, with 8 bases of the junction left unmatched. CDR3 region: CASSPAGLALEQYF. CDR3 DNA: TGTGCCAGCAGCCCCGCGGGACTAGCCCTCGAGCAGTACTTC.

The chain recombines TRBV6-2 or TRBV6-3 with TRBJ2-3, with a tentative D call TRBD2 (6 bases). Germline values: CDR1 MNHEY, CDR2 SVGEGT. The V end was cut by 2 bases, the J end by 3 bases, with 12 bases between. This CDR3 is built from 15 residues. In DNA form, the CDR3 reads TGTGCCAGCAGTTACACGGGAGAAACGACAGATACGCAGTATTTT. Protein sequence: CASSYTGETTDTQYF.

V is TRBV5-1 and J is TRBJ1-1; D uncertain. Germline V lookup: CDR1 SGHRS, CDR2 YFSETQ. V was trimmed by 4 bases and J by 1 base, leaving 8 bases between them. CDR3 length: 13 residues. The CDR3 is CASSSYGNTEAFF. CDR3 DNA sequence: TGCGCCAGCAGCAGCTACGGGAACACTGAAGCTTTCTTT.

The gene calls are TRBV19 and TRBJ2-2; 10 bases fit TRBD1. The CDR3 covers 15 residues. Trimming removed 6 bases from V and 5 bases from J; junction bases left unmatched: 6. Germline CDR1 reads LNHDA; CDR2 reads SQIVND (reference sequence). The CDR3 nucleotides are TGTGCCAGTAGGAGCGACAGGGGGCTGACCGGGGAGCTGTTTTTT. This codes for CASRSDRGLTGELFF.

CDR3 DNA: TGTGCCAGCAGTTTACCCCAGGGAATCGGTCAGCCCCAGCATTTT. Translation gives CASSLPQGIGQPQHF. The chain carries TRBV28 and TRBJ1-5; D is possibly TRBD1 (5 bases). V was cut by 2 bases and J by 6 bases, with 14 bases left in between. CDR1 MDHEN and CDR2 SYDVKM come from the germline V gene. This CDR3 is 15 amino acids long.

The V gene is TRBV5-8, the J gene TRBJ1-6; D gene ambiguous. The CDR3 consists of 11 residues. Germline V gene data show CDR1 as SGHTS and CDR2 as YDEGEE. V lost 3 bases and J 8 bases, leaving 3 bases between the germline ends. CDR3 sequence: CASSSYSPLHF. The CDR3, as DNA: TGTGCCAGCAGCTCTTATTCACCCCTCCACTTT. Drawing the rest from reference TRBV5-8 and TRBJ1-6, the complete variable domain is EAGVTQSPTHLIKTRGQQATLRCSPISGHTSVYWYQQALGLGLQFLLWYDEGEERNRGNFPPRFSGRQFPNYSSELNVNALELEDSALYLCASSSYSPLHFGNGTRLTVT.

V gene TRBV7-9 combines with J gene TRBJ1-1, with 9 positions matching TRBD1. Looked up from germline, CDR1 is SEHNR and CDR2 is FQNEAQ (reference sequence). The CDR3 totals 14 residues. V lost 8 bases and J lost 2; bases outside the gene matches: 6. The CDR3 nucleotides are TGTGCCAGCGGTGGGGACAGGGCTAACACTGAAGCTTTCTTT. Protein: CASGGDRANTEAFF. The full variable domain, with the rest looked up from reference TRBV7-9 and TRBJ1-1, is DTGVSQNPRHKITKRGQNVTFRCDPISEHNRLYWYRQTLGQGPEFLTYFQNEAQLEKSRLLSDRFSAERPKGSFSTLEIQRTEQGDSAMYLCASGGDRANTEAFFGQGTRLTVV.

This rearrangement joins TRBV6-6 to TRBJ1-1; D might be TRBD1 (6 bases). CDR3 size: 11 residues. CDR1 MNHNY and CDR2 SVGAGI come from the germline V gene (reference sequence). V lost 8 bases to trimming and J lost 6 bases, with 10 bases between them. In DNA form, the CDR3 reads TGTGCCAGCCGAACAGGGCCTGAAGCTTTCTTT. Translated: CASRTGPEAFF.

This chain connects TRBV7-8 to TRBJ1-4, with D possibly TRBD1 on 5 matching bases. V gave up 3 bases and J gave up 7 bases, with 24 bases separating them. CDR1 SGHVS and CDR2 FQNEAQ come from the germline V gene. CDR3 size: 18 residues. In DNA form, the CDR3 reads TGTGCCAGCAGCTTCTCCCGTCTGGGGGGTCGGGGGAGTGAAAAACTGTTTTTT. Translating gives CASSFSRLGGRGSEKLFF.

The CDR3 here is CASSISRSSLSGANVLTF. The CDR3 nucleotides read TGTGCCAGTAGTATCTCTAGATCGTCTCTCTCTGGGGCCAACGTCCTGACTTTC. This chain connects TRBV19 to TRBJ2-6, with D hard to call. This CDR3 spans 18 amino acids. V dropped 3 bases and J dropped 0 bases, with 15 bases sitting between them. Germline CDR1 reads LNHDA; CDR2 reads SQIVND (reference sequence).